This T cell receptor beta chain was identified in a study of shared T cell receptors in the human thymus. The CDR3 loop spans 13 amino acids. V was trimmed by 8 bases and J by 10 bases, leaving 18 bases between them. The germline V gene encodes CDR1 MNHEY and CDR2 SVGAGI. This table comes from immunoSEQ multiplex PCR, and its TCRdb copy is limited to in-frame clones, with some not included. This sample has almost 550,000 clones, with approximately 78% found just once. A further study also used this sample, focusing on human thymus T cells. That report adds: The people who donated were healthy Finnish babies having corrective surgery for congenital heart defects. Thymus specimens were resections from corrective heart surgery. What appeared biased in thymic and blood repertoires was the usage of V and J genes. The related literature has documented a marked overlap of thymic repertoires among unrelated individuals.

Sequenced material: thymocytes. The clonotype originates from a boy under two years old with a congenital heart defect. The V and J genes are TRBV6-5 and TRBJ2-1, with D tentatively TRBD2 (5 bases). The CDR3: CASRRPGFREQFF. The CDR3 bases are TGTGCCAGCCGGAGGCCCGGGTTTAGGGAGCAGTTCTTC.